The following is a T cell receptor beta chain sequence with its context. Antigen unknown. This specimen belongs to a study of T cell repertoires in cytomegalovirus infection. As for the study in general: Indicated by public TCR beta signatures were CMV infection and matching HLA type.

Overall study findings and caveats: Clonotypes of TCR beta that were HLA-C-restricted and CMV-specific dominated the ex vivo response. Cumulative public TCR beta family frequency identified carriers of CMV plus the relevant HLA.

TCRdb reprocessed the reads via MiXCR and lists one record per CDR3 protein. This table has just under 500,000 distinct CDR3 sequences, around 35% appearing once. This CDR3 is built from 14 residues. Germline CDR1 and CDR2: MGHDK and SYGVNS. Between the trimmed V and J ends, which lost 3 bases and 2 bases, there was a span of 9 bases. The TCR originated in a human donor in good health (CMV status not recorded). Some clones in this sample may be carry-over from other donors' samples. This specimen was cultured PBMCs, taken from culture after CMV antigen stimulation. This chain uses TRBV25-1 with TRBJ2-3, with a tentative D call TRBD2 (5 bases). The chain's CDR3 is CASSETTATDTQYF. The CDR3 coding sequence is TGTGCCAGCAGTGAGACTACCGCCACAGATACGCAGTATTTT.